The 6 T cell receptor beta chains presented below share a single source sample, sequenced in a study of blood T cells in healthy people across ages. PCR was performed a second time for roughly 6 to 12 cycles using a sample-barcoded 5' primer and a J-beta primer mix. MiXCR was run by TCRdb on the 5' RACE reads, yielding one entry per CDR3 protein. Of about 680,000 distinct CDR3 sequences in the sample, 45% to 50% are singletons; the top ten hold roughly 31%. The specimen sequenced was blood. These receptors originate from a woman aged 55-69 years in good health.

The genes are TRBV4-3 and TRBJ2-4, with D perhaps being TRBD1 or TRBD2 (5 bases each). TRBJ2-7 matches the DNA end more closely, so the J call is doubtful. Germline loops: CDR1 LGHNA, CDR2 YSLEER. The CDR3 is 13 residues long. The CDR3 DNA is TGCGCCAGCAGCCAAGCGGGACGGATCGAGCAGTACTTC. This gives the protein CASSQAGRIEQYF.

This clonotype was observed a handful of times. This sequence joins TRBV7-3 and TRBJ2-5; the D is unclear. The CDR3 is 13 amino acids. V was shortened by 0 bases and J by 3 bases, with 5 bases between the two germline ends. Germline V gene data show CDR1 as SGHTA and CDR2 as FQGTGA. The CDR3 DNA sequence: TGTGCCAGCAGCTTAACGGTGGAAGAGACCCAGTACTTC. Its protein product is CASSLTVEETQYF.

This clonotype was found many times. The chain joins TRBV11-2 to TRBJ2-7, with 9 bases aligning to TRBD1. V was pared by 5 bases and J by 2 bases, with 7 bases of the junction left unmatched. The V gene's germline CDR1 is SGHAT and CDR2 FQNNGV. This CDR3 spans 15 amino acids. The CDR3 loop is CASSIDYRGPYEQYF. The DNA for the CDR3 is TGTGCCAGCAGCATCGACTACAGGGGGCCCTACGAGCAGTACTTC.

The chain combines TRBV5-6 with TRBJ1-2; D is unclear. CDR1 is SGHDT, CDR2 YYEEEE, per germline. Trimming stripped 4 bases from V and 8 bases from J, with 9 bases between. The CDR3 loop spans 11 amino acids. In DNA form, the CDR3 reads TGTGCCAGCAGCATCCGTGGAGGCTACACCTTC. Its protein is CASSIRGGYTF.

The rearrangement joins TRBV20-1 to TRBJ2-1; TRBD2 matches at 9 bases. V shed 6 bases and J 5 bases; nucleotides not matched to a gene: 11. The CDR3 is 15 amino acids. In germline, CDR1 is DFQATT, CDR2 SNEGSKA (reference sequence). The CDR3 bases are TGCAGTGCACATGCCAGGACTAGCGTCGACAATGAGCAGTTCTTC. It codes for CSAHARTSVDNEQFF.

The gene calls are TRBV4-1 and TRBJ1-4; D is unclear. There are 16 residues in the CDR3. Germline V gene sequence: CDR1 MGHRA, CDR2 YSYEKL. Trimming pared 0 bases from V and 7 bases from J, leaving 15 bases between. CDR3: CASSQEYPGLGEKLFF. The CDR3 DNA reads TGCGCCAGCAGCCAAGAGTACCCAGGCTTGGGTGAAAAACTGTTTTTT.